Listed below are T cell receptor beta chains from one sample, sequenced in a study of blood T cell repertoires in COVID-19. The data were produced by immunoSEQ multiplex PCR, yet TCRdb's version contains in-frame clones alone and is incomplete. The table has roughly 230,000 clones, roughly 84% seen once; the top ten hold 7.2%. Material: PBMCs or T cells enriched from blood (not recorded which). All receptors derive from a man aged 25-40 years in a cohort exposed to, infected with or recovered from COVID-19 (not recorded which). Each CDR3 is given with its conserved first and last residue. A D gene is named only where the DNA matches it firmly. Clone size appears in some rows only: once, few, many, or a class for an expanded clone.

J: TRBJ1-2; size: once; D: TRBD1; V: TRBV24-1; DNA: TGTGCCACCAGTGGGGGAACAGGGGCACTTTATGGCTACACCTTC; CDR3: CATSGGTGALYGYTF
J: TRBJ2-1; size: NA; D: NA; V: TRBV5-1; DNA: TGCGCCAGCAGCATACCTATAAGAGGTTTGGGAGGTACCTCCCTACAGAATGAGCAGTTCTTC; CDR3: CASSIPIRGLGGTSLQNEQFF
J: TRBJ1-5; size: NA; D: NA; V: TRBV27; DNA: TGTGCCAGCAGTTTAAGGGGCAGGGTTTCGTTAGGGTACAATCAGCCCCAGCATTTT; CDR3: CASSLRGRVSLGYNQPQHF
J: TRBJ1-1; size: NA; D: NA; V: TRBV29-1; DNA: TGCAGCGTTCTACCAGGGGTATCGAACACTGAAGCTTTCTTT; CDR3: CSVLPGVSNTEAFF
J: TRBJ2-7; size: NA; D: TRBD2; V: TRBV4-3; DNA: TGCGCCAGCAGCCAAGAGGATGCGGGAGCCTACGAGCAGTACTTC; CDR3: CASSQEDAGAYEQYF
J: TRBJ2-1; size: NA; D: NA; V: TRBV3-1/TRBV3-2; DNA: TGTGCCAGCAGCCAAGATTCTCGGGCTAGCAGGAACTACAATGAGCAGTTCTTC; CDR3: CASSQDSRASRNYNEQFF
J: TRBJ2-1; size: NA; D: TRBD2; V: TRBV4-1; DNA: TGCGCCAGCAGCCTCAGAGCGGGAACGAGCTCCTACAATGAGCAGTTCTTC; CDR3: CASSLRAGTSSYNEQFF
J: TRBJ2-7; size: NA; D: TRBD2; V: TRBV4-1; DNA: TGCGCCAGCAGCCAAGCGGGAGGGGGTCAAGGGTACTTC; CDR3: CASSQAGGGQGYF
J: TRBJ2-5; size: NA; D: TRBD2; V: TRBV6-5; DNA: TGTGCCAGCAGTTACGTCGTGTCTAGCGGGAGTGAGACCCAGTACTTC; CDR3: CASSYVVSSGSETQYF
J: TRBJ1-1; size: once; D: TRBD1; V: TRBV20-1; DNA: TGCAGTGCTAGTAGGGACAGTATGAACACTGAAGCTTTCTTT; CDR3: CSASRDSMNTEAFF
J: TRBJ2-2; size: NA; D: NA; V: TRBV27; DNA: TGTGCCAGCAGTTTATTCAAAACCCACACCACCGATGGGCTGTTTTTT; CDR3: CASSLFKTHTTDGLFF
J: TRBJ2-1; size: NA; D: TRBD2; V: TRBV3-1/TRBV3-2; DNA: TGTGCCAGCAGCCAGGGACCGGGACTAGCGGGAGGGAATGAGCAGTTCTTC; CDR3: CASSQGPGLAGGNEQFF
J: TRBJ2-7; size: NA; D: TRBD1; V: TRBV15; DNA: TGTGCCACCAGCAGCCGGGACAGGGGGCCCGGGGTATGGGAGCAGTACTTC; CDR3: CATSSRDRGPGVWEQYF
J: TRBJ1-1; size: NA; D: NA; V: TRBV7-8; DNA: TGTGCCAGCAACGTGTGGGGGCGCACTGAAGCTTTCTTT; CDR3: CASNVWGRTEAFF
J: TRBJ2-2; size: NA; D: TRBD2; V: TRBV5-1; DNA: TGCGCCAGCAGCTTGACTAGCGGGAACACCGGGGAGCTGTTTTTT; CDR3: CASSLTSGNTGELFF
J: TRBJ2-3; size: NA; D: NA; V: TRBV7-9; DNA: TGTGCCAGCAGCTTTGCCACAGGGTCAGATACGCAGTATTTT; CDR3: CASSFATGSDTQYF
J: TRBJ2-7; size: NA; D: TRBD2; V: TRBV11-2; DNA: TGTGCCAGCAGCCCGGCGACTAGCGGGAGCGTACTCTACGAGCAGTACTTC; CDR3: CASSPATSGSVLYEQYF
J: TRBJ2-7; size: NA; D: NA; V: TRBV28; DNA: TGTGCCAGCAGTTTATCCCCCCCTATTGGTGGAGGGTACGAGCAGTACTTC; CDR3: CASSLSPPIGGGYEQYF
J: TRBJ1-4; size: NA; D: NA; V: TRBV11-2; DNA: TGTGCCAGCAGCTTAGTACTAGCCAGGGAGGAAAAACTGTTTTTT; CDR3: CASSLVLAREEKLFF
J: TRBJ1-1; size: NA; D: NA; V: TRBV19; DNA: TGTGCCAGTAGTATTCCGGGGGTAAACACTGAAGCTTTCTTT; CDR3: CASSIPGVNTEAFF
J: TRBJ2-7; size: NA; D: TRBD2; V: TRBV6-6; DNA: TGTGCCAGCAGTCGGACCCCCGTGGGAGGGAGGGCCAGCTACGAGCAGTACTTC; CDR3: CASSRTPVGGRASYEQYF
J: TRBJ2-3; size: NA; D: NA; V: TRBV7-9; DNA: TGTGCCAGCAGCTTGCAGCCAAGCAGGCGGAGGGCAGATACGCAGTATTTT; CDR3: CASSLQPSRRRADTQYF
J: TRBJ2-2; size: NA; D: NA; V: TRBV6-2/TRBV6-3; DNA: TGTGCCAGCAGTTACAGAACAGCGAACACCGGGGAGCTGTTTTTT; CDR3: CASSYRTANTGELFF
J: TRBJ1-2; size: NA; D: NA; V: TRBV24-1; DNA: TGTGCCACCAGTGACACCCCCGGGTATGGCTACACCTTC; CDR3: CATSDTPGYGYTF
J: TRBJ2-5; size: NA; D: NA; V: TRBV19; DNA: TGTGCCAGTAGTTACTCCCGAACCCCCACCCGTGGGACCCAGTACTTC; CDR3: CASSYSRTPTRGTQYF
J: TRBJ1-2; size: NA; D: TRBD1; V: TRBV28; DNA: TGTGCCAGCAGTACCGGGACAGTCGATGGCTACACCTTC; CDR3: CASSTGTVDGYTF
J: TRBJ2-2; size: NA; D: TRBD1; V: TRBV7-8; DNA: TGTGCCAGCAGCTTAGCAGGGACAGGGAACACCGGGGAGCTGTTTTTT; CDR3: CASSLAGTGNTGELFF
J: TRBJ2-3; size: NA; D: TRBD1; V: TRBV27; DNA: TGTGCCAGCAGTTCGACAGGGGGCACAGATACGCAGTATTTT; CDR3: CASSSTGGTDTQYF
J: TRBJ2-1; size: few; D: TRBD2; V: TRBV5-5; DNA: TGTGCCAGCAGCGGGGGACTAGCTGGCAATGAGCAGTTCTTC; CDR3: CASSGGLAGNEQFF